The clone carrying this TCR beta chain was found once. The antigen is not known. The data belong to a study of OX40 agonist ivuxolimab in advanced cancers. Study background: Cohort: about 80% men, mean age around 61, aged about 20 to 90.

Germline CDR1 LNHDA, CDR2 SQIVND (reference sequence). V shed 2 bases and J shed 6 bases, with 13 bases lying between them. The CDR3 is made up of 14 amino acids. Sequencing was performed with immunoSEQ multiplex PCR; in TCRdb, only in-frame clones are kept and a portion is missing. The table includes about 59,000 clones, over 75% detected once. Points from the study as a whole: The authors also found low normalized T-cell clonal expansion in some nonresponders.

The TCR originated in an adult with an advanced solid tumor such as melanoma, head and neck, liver or kidney cancer. The rearrangement links TRBV19 to TRBJ2-5, with D perhaps TRBD1 (6 bases). Sequences were derived from CD4+ or CD8+ T cells sorted from blood, sampled in a trial of the OX40 agonist ivuxolimab. The CDR3 nucleotides are TGTGCCAGTAGTATATGGGCACAGGGAAAGACCCAGTACTTC. Translation gives CASSIWAQGKTQYF.